This T cell receptor (beta chain) was profiled in a study of identical twins. MiXCR was run by TCRdb on the 5' RACE reads, yielding one entry per CDR3 protein. Of 270,000 or so distinct CDR3 sequences listed, around 8.8% are singletons. This CDR3 comprises 15 residues. A further study also used this sample, focusing on yellow fever vaccine responses in identical twins.

V and J are TRBV21-1 and TRBJ1-2; the DNA was not used to check the table's D call, TRBD1. TRBV21-1 is a listed pseudogene. Specimen: CD8+ T cells sorted from blood. The sequence derives from a woman aged 18-35 years in good health. DNA for the CDR3: TGTGCCAGCAGCCCCGGAGACCGTGGGATCTATGGCTACACCTTC. This encodes CASSPGDRGIYGYTF.